The 15 T cell receptor beta chains reported below all come from one sample, sequenced in a study of blood T cell repertoires in COVID-19. The data were produced by immunoSEQ multiplex PCR, yet TCRdb's version contains in-frame clones alone and is incomplete. Among 60,000 to 75,000 clones listed, roughly 72% were seen once. The sequenced sample consisted of peripheral blood. The receptors come from a woman between 45 and 60 years old with active or convalescent COVID-19.

The V call is TRBV25-1, the J call TRBJ2-5; D is undetermined. CDR1 is MGHDK and CDR2 is SYGVNS in the germline V gene. CDR3 length equals 12 residues. Trimming took off 4 bases at V and 4 bases at J, with 7 bases between the two ends. CDR3 DNA: TGTGCCAGCAGTGCCTACCGAGAGACCCAGTACTTC. Protein product: CASSAYRETQYF. Full variable domain (remainder filled in from reference TRBV25-1 and TRBJ2-5): EADIYQTPRYLVIGTGKKITLECSQTMGHDKMYWYQQDPGMELHLIHYSYGVNSTEKGDLSSESTVSRIRTEHFPLTLESARPSHTSQYLCASSAYRETQYFGPGTRLLVL.

J is TRBJ2-6 and V is TRBV6-2 or TRBV6-3; 9 nucleotides agree with TRBD1. The CDR3 runs to 18 residues. The ends lost 6 bases at V and 2 bases at J; junction bases unmatched: 11. Germline V gene data show CDR1 as MNHEY and CDR2 as SVGEGT. CDR3 in DNA: TGTGCCAGCAGCCCCAGATACGACAGGGGGACTGGGGCCAACGTCCTGACTTTC. Its translation: CASSPRYDRGTGANVLTF.

At least ten counts were recorded for this clone. In DNA, the CDR3 is TGCAGTGCTAGTACCCCGGGACAGGGTAATCAGCCCCAGCATTTT. Its protein product is CSASTPGQGNQPQHF. The chain links TRBV20-1 to TRBJ1-5; 9 bases are a match to TRBD1. The V gene's germline CDR1 is DFQATT and CDR2 SNEGSKA (reference sequence). The CDR3 is 15 amino acids. With 3 bases clipped from V and 4 bases from J, the junction kept 7 bases outside the gene matches.

V gene TRBV14 combines with J gene TRBJ1-2; D unresolved. The ends were cut back, 1 base at V and 5 bases at J, with 8 bases in the middle. Germline V gene lookup returns CDR1 SGHDN and CDR2 FVKESK. The CDR3 spans 13 residues. This CDR3 is CASSQVWLYGYTF. The CDR3 DNA reads as TGTGCCAGCAGCCAAGTTTGGCTTTATGGCTACACCTTC.

The chain combines TRBV4-3 with TRBJ1-1, with D maybe TRBD1 (5 bases). The V end lost 1 base, the J end lost 5 bases, and 14 bases lay between the germline ends. The CDR3 runs to 15 residues. The germline V gene encodes CDR1 LGHNA and CDR2 YSLEER. The CDR3 sequence is CASSQGGRARTEAFF. CDR3 sequence (DNA): TGCGCCAGCAGCCAAGGGGGCAGGGCGAGGACTGAAGCTTTCTTT.

The chain employs TRBV9 and TRBJ2-7; D perhaps matches TRBD2 (5 bases). There are 14 residues in the CDR3. Germline V gene data show CDR1 as SGDLS and CDR2 as YYNGEE. V was trimmed by 4 bases and J by 0 bases, leaving 11 bases between them. CDR3 sequence (DNA): TGTGCCAGCAGCCCTACTGCGGGCTCCTACGAGCAGTACTTC. Its protein is CASSPTAGSYEQYF.

The CDR3 protein is CASSTTGQPTGELFF. For the CDR3, the DNA is TGTGCCAGCAGTACGACGGGACAGCCCACCGGGGAGCTGTTTTTT. This sequence joins TRBV6-2 or TRBV6-3 and TRBJ2-2; 7 nucleotides align to TRBD1. The CDR3 loop spans 15 amino acids. Per germline, CDR1 MNHEY and CDR2 SVGEGT. The V segment lost 5 bases and the J segment 4 bases; nucleotides outside the gene matches: 7.

V usage is TRBV10-3 and J usage is TRBJ1-1; possible D gene TRBD1, 5 bases. Trimming pared 4 bases from V and 0 bases from J, leaving 9 bases between. This CDR3 has 14 amino acids. Per germline, CDR1 ENHRY and CDR2 SYGVKD. The CDR3 sequence is CAISGQLMNTEAFF. In nucleotides, the CDR3 is TGTGCCATCAGTGGACAGCTAATGAACACTGAAGCTTTCTTT.

V and J are TRBV3-1 (or the pseudogene TRBV3-2) and TRBJ2-1; 9 bases are shared with TRBD2. V was clipped by 2 bases and J by 9 bases; unmatched bases: 14. The CDR3 spans 17 residues. Germline V gene data show CDR1 as LGHDT and CDR2 as YNNKEL (reference sequence). CDR3: CASSQQLPGGLAGEQFF. CDR3 nucleotides: TGTGCCAGCAGCCAACAACTCCCCGGGGGACTAGCTGGTGAGCAGTTCTTC.

This clone was detected once. The rearrangement links TRBV6-5 to TRBJ2-3; 10 nucleotides match TRBD2. The CDR3 extends over 16 amino acids. J lost 10 bases, V lost 0 bases, and 10 bases had no gene match. The germline V gene has CDR1 MNHEY and CDR2 SVGAGI. The CDR3 DNA is TGTGCCAGCAGTTACTCGCCTAGCGGGAGAAACTCACCGCAGTATTTT. Translated: CASSYSPSGRNSPQYF.

The chain links TRBV19 to TRBJ1-2; D gene ambiguous. This CDR3 is 13 amino acids long. Germline assignment: CDR1 LNHDA and CDR2 SQIVND (reference sequence). Trimming stripped 3 bases from V and 10 bases from J, with 15 bases between. The CDR3 bases are TGTGCCAGTAGTATCCCGGCCGGTGGAGACTACACCTTC. The encoded protein is CASSIPAGGDYTF.

The chain is built from TRBV18 and TRBJ2-7; TRBD1 matches at 10 bases. The CDR3 contains 16 residues. The V and J ends lost 6 bases and 6 bases, in that order; junction bases with no gene match: 14. Germline V lookup: CDR1 KGHSH, CDR2 LQKENI. The CDR3 DNA sequence: TGTGCCAGCTCGACCCCGGAGGGGACAGGGGCCCTCGAGCAGTACTTC. Protein product: CASSTPEGTGALEQYF.

CDR3 amino acids: CASSLGGGYEQYF. CDR3 bases: TGTGCCAGCAGCTTGGGCGGGGGCTACGAGCAGTACTTC. J is TRBJ2-7 and V is TRBV7-2; the match to TRBD2 covers 7 bases. Trimming removed 3 bases from V and 3 bases from J; junction bases left unmatched: 2. Per germline, CDR1 SGHTA and CDR2 FQGNSA. The CDR3 runs 13 residues.

This clone was seen only once. The chain uses TRBV4-2 and TRBJ2-7, with 7 bases identical to TRBD2. Germline V gene sequence: CDR1 LGHNA, CDR2 YNFKEQ. J was trimmed by 9 bases and V by 4 bases; bases with no gene match: 15. The CDR3 runs 15 residues. CDR3 region: CASSREANKLARQYF. As DNA, the CDR3 is TGTGCCAGCAGCCGGGAGGCGAACAAACTAGCGCGGCAGTACTTC.

The chain joins TRBV30 to TRBJ1-2, with D hard to call. Germline assignment: CDR1 GTSNPN and CDR2 SVGIG (reference sequence). CDR3 length: 12 amino acids. Trimming left V 2 bases short and J 4 bases short, with 8 bases between. CDR3 amino acids: CAWSPSGYGYTF. Here the CDR3 DNA reads TGTGCCTGGAGTCCCTCGGGCTATGGCTACACCTTC.